The clone carrying this T cell receptor (beta chain) occurred once. Its antigen is as yet unknown. With 60 Vbeta and 13 Jbeta primers, the PCR was carried out. Profiling relied on immunoSEQ multiplex PCR, and the TCRdb table lists in-frame clones only, not all of them. This sample has approximately 210,000 clones, with 70% to 80% found just once. The data were obtained in a study of cytomegalovirus exposure and HLA in healthy donors. Study-wide findings and caveats: Researchers reported in a later analysis that a missense DCLRE1C variant was tied to TCR beta V- and J-gene trimming. Several V segments, TRBV6-2 and TRBV6-3 among them, could not be told apart and were dropped. The sole available immune exposure information was CMV serostatus. The authors assumed roughly uniform sequencing depth across donors for presence/absence analyses.

CDR3 length: 16 residues. Sequencing was performed on PBMCs. This rearrangement joins TRBV12-2 to TRBJ2-5; the D call of TRBD2 is as the table states it, not checked on the DNA. TRBV12-2 is a documented pseudogene. The source of this sequence is a male donor in good health and CMV-seropositive. The CDR3 DNA reads TGTGCAAGTCGCTCCTTAGCGAGGCAGTCGAAAGAGACCCAGTACTTC. Translation gives CASRSLARQSKETQYF.